This T cell receptor (beta chain) was identified during a study of response to subunit inactivated influenza vaccine. Study-level findings and limits: Researchers suggested that each seasonal influenza vaccination recruits few new T cells.

TCRdb re-called the RT-PCR reads through MiXCR, storing one row per CDR3 protein. The repertoire holds about 530,000 distinct CDR3 sequences, with 10% to 15% as singletons. Germline V CDR1 and CDR2: SGHVS, FQNEAQ. This CDR3 comprises 18 residues. The junction had 17 bases not matched to a gene; V was cut back by 5 bases and J by 3 bases. Regarding this clonotype: The antigen is undetermined.

V is TRBV7-8 and J is TRBJ2-3; 7 bases fit TRBD2. Sample: PBMCs from blood, taken roughly 47 days after vaccination. This TCR was sampled from a man aged 50-60 years who received an inactivated influenza vaccine. The CDR3 region has the DNA TGTGCCAGCAGCGCGGGCCGAGGACTAGTAATGATTACAGATACGCAGTATTTT. This gives the protein CASSAGRGLVMITDTQYF.